These 9 T cell receptor beta chains were sequenced from one sample in a study of T cell responses to AZD1222 COVID-19 vaccine. Produced via immunoSEQ multiplex PCR; TCRdb's table is partial and in-frame only. The data show 150,000 or so clones, with 94% seen just once and approximately 0.64% held by the top ten. This material consisted of peripheral blood, taken on day 0 of AZD1222 vaccination. These receptors all stem from an adult in good health.

This sequence joins TRBV15 and TRBJ1-2; no definite D call. Germline CDR1 is LNHNV and CDR2 is YYDKDF (reference sequence). V was pared by 5 bases and J by 8 bases, with 21 bases between. The CDR3 length is 15 residues. The CDR3 sequence is CATSPSSPLAHGYTF. In DNA form, the CDR3 reads TGTGCCACCAGCCCTTCAAGCCCCTTGGCACACGGCTACACCTTC. The variable domain in full, with the rest retrieved from reference TRBV15 and TRBJ1-2, is DAMVIQNPRYQVTQFGKPVTLSCSQTLNHNVMYWYQQKSSQAPKLLFHYYDKDFNNEADTPDNFQSRRPNTSFCFLDIRSPGLGDTAMYLCATSPSSPLAHGYTFGSGTRLTVV.

The chain carries TRBV27 and TRBJ2-4; the match to TRBD2 covers 7 bases. Trimming cost V 2 bases and J 8 bases; bases outside gene matches: 3. From germline, CDR1 is MNHEY and CDR2 SMNVEV (reference sequence). CDR3 length equals 13 residues. The CDR3 spells CASSLMAGDIQYF. The CDR3 DNA reads TGTGCCAGCAGTTTAATGGCGGGGGACATTCAGTACTTC.

With regard to this clone: Different DNA sequences within this sample yield the same CDR3. J is TRBJ2-5 and V is TRBV25-1; TRBD2 might be the D (5 bases). V gave up 1 base and J gave up 4 bases, with 10 bases separating them. Germline V lookup: CDR1 MGHDK, CDR2 SYGVNS. The length of the CDR3 is 14 residues. CDR3 in DNA: TGTGCCAGCAGTGAATCTGTCCGGGGAGAGACCCAGTACTTC. Translation: CASSESVRGETQYF.

V and J are TRBV19 and TRBJ2-1; TRBD2 matches at 9 bases. Germline values: CDR1 LNHDA, CDR2 SQIVND (reference sequence). Trimming at V came to 5 bases and at J to 4 bases, leaving 9 bases not matched to a gene. This CDR3 is 16 amino acids long. The CDR3 sequence is CASSRGLATSYNEQFF. The CDR3 DNA reads TGTGCCAGTAGTCGGGGACTAGCCACCTCTTACAATGAGCAGTTCTTC.

V gene TRBV2 combines with J gene TRBJ2-6, with TRBD2 as a possible D gene (5 bases). Germline V gives CDR1 SNHLY, CDR2 FYNNEI. V dropped 11 bases and J dropped 2 bases, with 13 bases sitting between them. The CDR3 is made up of 14 amino acids. This CDR3 is CAGEAEAGANVLTF. CDR3 coding DNA: TGTGCCGGGGAAGCGGAGGCTGGGGCCAACGTCCTGACTTTC.

The J gene is TRBJ1-5, the V gene TRBV6-5; 8 nucleotides line up with TRBD1. The germline CDR1 and CDR2 sequences are MNHEY and SVGAGI. This CDR3 has 14 amino acids. After removal of 6 bases from V and 6 bases from J, the junction contained 7 bases not matched to a gene. This CDR3 is CASRDRERGQPQHF. CDR3 nucleotide sequence: TGTGCCAGCAGGGACAGGGAGAGAGGTCAGCCCCAGCATTTT.

The chain joins TRBV7-8 to TRBJ2-4, with 8 bases aligning to TRBD2. After removal of 5 bases from V and 3 bases from J, the junction contained 12 bases not matched to a gene. CDR3 size: 17 residues. Germline lookup yields CDR1 SGHVS and CDR2 FQNEAQ. CDR3 residues: CASSLLVATSGKNIQYF. DNA of the CDR3: TGTGCCAGCAGCCTTCTTGTCGCAACTAGCGGCAAAAACATTCAGTACTTC.

V gene TRBV10-1 combines with J gene TRBJ1-1; a possible D gene is TRBD1 (5 bases). Trimming took 3 bases from V and 3 from J, leaving 11 bases between them. In germline, CDR1 is WNHNN, CDR2 SYGVQD (reference sequence). CDR3 size: 14 residues. CDR3 DNA: TGCGCCAGCAGTGAAGGGACCGAATACACTGAAGCTTTCTTT. This encodes CASSEGTEYTEAFF.

This sequence joins TRBV10-2 and TRBJ2-1, with 16 bases matching TRBD2. V was pared by 5 bases and J by 4 bases, with 17 bases of the junction left unmatched. Germline CDR1 WSHSY, CDR2 SAAADI. The CDR3 has 21 residues. DNA of the CDR3: TGCGCCAGCAGTCTTCGTTGGGGACTAGCGGGAGGGGGATTCGTTTACAATGAGCAGTTCTTC. Protein: CASSLRWGLAGGGFVYNEQFF.